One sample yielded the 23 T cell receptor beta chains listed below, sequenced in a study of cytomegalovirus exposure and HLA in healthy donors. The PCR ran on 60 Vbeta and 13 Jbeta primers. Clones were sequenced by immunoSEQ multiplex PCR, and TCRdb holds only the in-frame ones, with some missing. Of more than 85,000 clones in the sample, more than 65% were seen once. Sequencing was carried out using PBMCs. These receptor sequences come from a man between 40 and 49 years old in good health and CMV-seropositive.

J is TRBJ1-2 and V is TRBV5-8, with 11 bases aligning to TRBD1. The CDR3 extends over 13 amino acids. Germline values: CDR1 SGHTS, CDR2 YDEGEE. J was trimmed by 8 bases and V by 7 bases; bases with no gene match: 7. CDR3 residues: CASQQRTGGGYTF. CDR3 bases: TGTGCCAGCCAACAGCGGACAGGGGGCGGCTACACCTTC. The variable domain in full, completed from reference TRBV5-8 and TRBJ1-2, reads EAGVTQSPTHLIKTRGQQATLRCSPISGHTSVYWYQQALGLGLQFLLWYDEGEERNRGNFPPRFSGRQFPNYSSELNVNALELEDSALYLCASQQRTGGGYTFGSGTRLTVV.

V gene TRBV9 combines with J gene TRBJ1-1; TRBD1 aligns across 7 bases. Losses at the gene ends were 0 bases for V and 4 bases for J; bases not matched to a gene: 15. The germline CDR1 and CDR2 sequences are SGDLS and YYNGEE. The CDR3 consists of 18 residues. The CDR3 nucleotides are TGTGCCAGCAGCGTAGGGCCGCCCAGGGGGAGGAGGGGCACTGAAGCTTTCTTT. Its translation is CASSVGPPRGRRGTEAFF.

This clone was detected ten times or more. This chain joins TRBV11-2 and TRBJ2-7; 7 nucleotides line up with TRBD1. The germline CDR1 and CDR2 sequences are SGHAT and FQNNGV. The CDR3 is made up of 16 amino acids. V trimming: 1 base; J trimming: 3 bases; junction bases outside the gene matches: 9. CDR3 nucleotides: TGTGCCAGCAGCTTAGCCCGAGACAGGGTTAACTACGAGCAGTACTTC. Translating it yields CASSLARDRVNYEQYF.

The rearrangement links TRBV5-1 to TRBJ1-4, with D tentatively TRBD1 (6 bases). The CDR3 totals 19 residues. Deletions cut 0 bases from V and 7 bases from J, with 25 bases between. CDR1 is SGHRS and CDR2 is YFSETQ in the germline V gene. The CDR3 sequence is CASSLAITGRRVNSEKLFF. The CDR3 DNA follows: TGCGCCAGCAGCTTGGCCATAACAGGGAGACGCGTAAATAGTGAAAAACTGTTTTTT.

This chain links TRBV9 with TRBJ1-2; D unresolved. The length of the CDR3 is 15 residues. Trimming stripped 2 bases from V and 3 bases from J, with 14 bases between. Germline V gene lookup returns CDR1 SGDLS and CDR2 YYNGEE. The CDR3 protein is CASSVNTDPHYGYTF. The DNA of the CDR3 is TGTGCCAGCAGCGTGAATACAGATCCCCACTATGGCTACACCTTC. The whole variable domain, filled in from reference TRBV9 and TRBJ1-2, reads DSGVTQTPKHLITATGQRVTLRCSPRSGDLSVYWYQQSLDQGLQFLIQYYNGEERAKGNILERFSAQQFPDLHSELNLSSLELGDSALYFCASSVNTDPHYGYTFGSGTRLTVV.

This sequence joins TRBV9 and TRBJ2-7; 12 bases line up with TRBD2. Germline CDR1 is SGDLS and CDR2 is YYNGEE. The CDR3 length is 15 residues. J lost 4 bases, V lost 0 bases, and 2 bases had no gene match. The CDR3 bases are TGTGCCAGCAGCGTAGTCGGGACTAGCGGGTACGAGCAGTACTTC. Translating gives CASSVVGTSGYEQYF. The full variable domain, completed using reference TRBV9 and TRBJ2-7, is DSGVTQTPKHLITATGQRVTLRCSPRSGDLSVYWYQQSLDQGLQFLIQYYNGEERAKGNILERFSAQQFPDLHSELNLSSLELGDSALYFCASSVVGTSGYEQYFGPGTRLTVT.

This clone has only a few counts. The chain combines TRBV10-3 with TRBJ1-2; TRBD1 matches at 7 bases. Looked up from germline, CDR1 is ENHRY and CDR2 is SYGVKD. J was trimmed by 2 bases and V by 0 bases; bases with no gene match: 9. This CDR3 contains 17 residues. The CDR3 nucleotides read TGTGCCATCAGTGAGTCTCTGCAGGGGGTATCAAACTATGGCTACACCTTC. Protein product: CAISESLQGVSNYGYTF.

The CDR3 bases are TGTGCCATCAGCCCCCGTGAAAAACTGTTTTTT. Amino acids: CAISPREKLFF. The chain employs TRBV10-3 and TRBJ1-4; D ambiguous. V lost 6 bases, J lost 7 bases, and 6 bases lay in between. CDR3 size: 11 residues. CDR1 and CDR2 from the germline V gene are ENHRY and SYGVKD.

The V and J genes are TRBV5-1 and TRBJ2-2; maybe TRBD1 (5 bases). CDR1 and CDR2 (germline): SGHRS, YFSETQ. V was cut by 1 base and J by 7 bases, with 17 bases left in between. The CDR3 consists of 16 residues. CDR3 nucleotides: TGCGCCAGCAGCTTGTCGCCCGGCAGGGCGTTCGGGGAGCTGTTTTTT. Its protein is CASSLSPGRAFGELFF.

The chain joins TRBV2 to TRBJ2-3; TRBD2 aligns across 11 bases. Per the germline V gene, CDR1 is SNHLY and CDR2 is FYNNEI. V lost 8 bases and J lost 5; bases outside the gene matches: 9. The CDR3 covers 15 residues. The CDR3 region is CASARYGTSGDTQYF. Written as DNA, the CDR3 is TGTGCCAGCGCCAGGTACGGGACTAGCGGAGATACGCAGTATTTT.

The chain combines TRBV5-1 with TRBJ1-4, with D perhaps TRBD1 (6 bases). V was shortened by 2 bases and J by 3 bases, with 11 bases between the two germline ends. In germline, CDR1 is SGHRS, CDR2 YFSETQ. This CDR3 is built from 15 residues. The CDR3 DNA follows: TGCGCCAGCAGCTTTGCAGGGGTAGCTAATGAAAAACTGTTTTTT. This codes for CASSFAGVANEKLFF.

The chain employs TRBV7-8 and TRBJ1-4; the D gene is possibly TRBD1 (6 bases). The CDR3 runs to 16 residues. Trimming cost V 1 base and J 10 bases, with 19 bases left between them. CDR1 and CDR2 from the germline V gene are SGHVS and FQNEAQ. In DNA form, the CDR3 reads TGTGCCAGCAGCTTAGTGTCATACCCAAAAGGGGGAAAACTGTTTTTT. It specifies CASSLVSYPKGGKLFF.

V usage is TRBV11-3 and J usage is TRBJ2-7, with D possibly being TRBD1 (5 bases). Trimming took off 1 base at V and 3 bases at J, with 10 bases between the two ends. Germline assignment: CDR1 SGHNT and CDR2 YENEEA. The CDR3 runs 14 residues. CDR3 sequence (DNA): TGTGCCAGCAGCTTAGTTAGGGGCGGCTACGAGCAGTACTTC. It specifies CASSLVRGGYEQYF.

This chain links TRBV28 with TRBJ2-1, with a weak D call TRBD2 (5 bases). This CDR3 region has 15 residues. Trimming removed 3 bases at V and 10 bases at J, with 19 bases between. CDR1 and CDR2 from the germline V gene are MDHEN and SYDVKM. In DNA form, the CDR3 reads TGTGCCAGCAGTTTCAGGACCGTCGGGATTGGGGAGCAGTTCTTC. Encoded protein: CASSFRTVGIGEQFF.

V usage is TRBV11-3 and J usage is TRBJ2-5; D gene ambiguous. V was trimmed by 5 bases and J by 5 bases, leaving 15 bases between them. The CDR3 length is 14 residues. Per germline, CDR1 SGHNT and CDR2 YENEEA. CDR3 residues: CASSPDDIRETQYF. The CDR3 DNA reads TGTGCCAGCAGCCCAGACGACATTCGGGAGACCCAGTACTTC.

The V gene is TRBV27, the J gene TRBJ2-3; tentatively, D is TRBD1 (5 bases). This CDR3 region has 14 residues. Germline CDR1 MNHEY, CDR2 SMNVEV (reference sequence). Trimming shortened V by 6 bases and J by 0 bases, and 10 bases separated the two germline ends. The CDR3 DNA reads TGTGCCAGCAGAATCAGGGATAGCACAGATACGCAGTATTTT. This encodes CASRIRDSTDTQYF.

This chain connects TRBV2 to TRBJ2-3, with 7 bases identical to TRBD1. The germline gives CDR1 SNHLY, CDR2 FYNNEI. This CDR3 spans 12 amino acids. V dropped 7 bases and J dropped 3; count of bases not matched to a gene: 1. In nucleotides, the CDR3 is TGTGCCAGCATGGACAGGACAGATACGCAGTATTTT. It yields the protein CASMDRTDTQYF. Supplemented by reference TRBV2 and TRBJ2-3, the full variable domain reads EPEVTQTPSHQVTQMGQEVILRCVPISNHLYFYWYRQILGQKVEFLVSFYNNEISEKSEIFDDQFSVERPDGSNFTLKIRSTKLEDSAMYFCASMDRTDTQYFGPGTRLTVL.

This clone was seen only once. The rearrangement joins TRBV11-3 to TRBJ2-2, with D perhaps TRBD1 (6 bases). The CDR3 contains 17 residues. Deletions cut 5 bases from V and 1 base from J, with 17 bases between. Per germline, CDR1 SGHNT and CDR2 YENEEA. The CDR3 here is CASSRGYPGQNTGELFF. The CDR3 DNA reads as TGTGCCAGCAGCCGTGGTTATCCGGGACAGAACACCGGGGAGCTGTTTTTT.

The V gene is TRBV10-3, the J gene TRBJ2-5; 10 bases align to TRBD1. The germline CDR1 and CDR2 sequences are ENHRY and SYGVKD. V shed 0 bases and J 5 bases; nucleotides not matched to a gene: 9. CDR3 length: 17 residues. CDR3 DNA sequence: TGTGCCATCAGTGAGTCCATACCGACAGGGGGCTTTGAGACCCAGTACTTC. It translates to CAISESIPTGGFETQYF.

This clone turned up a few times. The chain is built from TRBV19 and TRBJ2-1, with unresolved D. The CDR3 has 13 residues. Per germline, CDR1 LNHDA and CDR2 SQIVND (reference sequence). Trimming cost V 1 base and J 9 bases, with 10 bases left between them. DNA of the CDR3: TGTGCCAGTAGTATAGTCGCGCGAGGTGAGCAGTTCTTC. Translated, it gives CASSIVARGEQFF.

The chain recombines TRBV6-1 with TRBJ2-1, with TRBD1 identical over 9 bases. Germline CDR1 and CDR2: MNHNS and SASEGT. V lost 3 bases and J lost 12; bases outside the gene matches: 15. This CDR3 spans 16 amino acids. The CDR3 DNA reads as TGTGCCAGCAGTGATGCCTCCGGGACAGGGCCCCCCAGGCAGTTCTTC. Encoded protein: CASSDASGTGPPRQFF.

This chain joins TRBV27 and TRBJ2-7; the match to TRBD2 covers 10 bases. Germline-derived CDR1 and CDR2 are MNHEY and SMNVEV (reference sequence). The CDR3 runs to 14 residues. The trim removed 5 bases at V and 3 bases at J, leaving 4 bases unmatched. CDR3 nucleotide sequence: TGTGCCAGCAGTATTTCTAGCGGGAGCTACGAGCAGTACTTC. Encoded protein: CASSISSGSYEQYF.

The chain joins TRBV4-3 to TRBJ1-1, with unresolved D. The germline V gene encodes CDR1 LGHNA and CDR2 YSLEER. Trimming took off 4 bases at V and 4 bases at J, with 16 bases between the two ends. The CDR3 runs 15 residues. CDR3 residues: CASSPGALSGTEAFF. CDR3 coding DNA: TGCGCCAGCAGCCCGGGAGCGTTGTCGGGCACTGAAGCTTTCTTT.